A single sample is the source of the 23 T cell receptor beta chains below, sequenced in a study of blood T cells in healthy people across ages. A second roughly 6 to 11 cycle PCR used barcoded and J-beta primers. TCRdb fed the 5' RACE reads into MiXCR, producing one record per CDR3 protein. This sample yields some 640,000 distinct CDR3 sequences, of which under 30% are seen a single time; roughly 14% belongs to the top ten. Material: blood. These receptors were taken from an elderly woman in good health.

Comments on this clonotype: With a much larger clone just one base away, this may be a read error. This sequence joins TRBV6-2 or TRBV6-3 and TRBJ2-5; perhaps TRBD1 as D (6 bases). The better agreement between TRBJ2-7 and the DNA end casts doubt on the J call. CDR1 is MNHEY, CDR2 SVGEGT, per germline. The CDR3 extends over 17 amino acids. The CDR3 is CASSDPKPGQRCNEQYF. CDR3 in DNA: TGTGCCAGCAGTGACCCTAAACCGGGACAAAGATGCAACGAGCAGTACTTC.

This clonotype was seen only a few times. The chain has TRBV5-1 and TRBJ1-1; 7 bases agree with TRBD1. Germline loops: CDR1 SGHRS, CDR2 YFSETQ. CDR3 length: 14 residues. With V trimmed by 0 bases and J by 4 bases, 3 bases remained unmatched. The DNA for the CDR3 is TGCGCCAGCAGCTTGGAAACAGGGGTCACTGAAGCTTTCTTT. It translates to CASSLETGVTEAFF.

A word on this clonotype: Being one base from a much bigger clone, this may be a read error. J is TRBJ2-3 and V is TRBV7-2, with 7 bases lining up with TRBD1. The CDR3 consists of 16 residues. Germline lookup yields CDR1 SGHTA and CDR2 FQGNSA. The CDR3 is CAGSSRTGRHTDTQYF. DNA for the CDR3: TGTGCCGGCAGCTCCAGGACAGGACGCCACACAGATACGCAGTATTTT. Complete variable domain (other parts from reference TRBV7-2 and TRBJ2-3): GAGVSQSPSNKVTEKGKDVELRCDPISGHTALYWYRQSLGQGLEFLIYFQGNSAPDKSGLPSDRFSAERTGGSVSTLTIQRTQQEDSAVYLCAGSSRTGRHTDTQYFGPGTRLTVL.

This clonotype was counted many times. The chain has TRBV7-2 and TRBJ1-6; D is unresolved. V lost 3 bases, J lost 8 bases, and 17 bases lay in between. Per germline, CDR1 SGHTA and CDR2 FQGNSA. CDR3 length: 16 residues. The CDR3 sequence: CASSFLSGFGDSPLHF. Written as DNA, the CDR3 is TGTGCCAGCAGCTTTCTGTCGGGGTTTGGTGATTCACCCCTCCACTTT.

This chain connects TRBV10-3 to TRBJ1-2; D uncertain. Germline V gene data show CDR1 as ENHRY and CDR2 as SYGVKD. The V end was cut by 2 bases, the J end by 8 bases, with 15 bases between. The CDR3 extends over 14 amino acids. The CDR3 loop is CAISENTPREGYTF. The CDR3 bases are TGTGCCATCAGTGAGAATACCCCGAGGGAAGGCTACACCTTC.

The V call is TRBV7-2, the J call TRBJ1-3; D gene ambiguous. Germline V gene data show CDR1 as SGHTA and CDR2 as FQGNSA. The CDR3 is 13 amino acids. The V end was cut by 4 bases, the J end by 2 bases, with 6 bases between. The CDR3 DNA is TGTGCCAGCAGCTCAACTACTGGAAACACCATATATTTT. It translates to CASSSTTGNTIYF.

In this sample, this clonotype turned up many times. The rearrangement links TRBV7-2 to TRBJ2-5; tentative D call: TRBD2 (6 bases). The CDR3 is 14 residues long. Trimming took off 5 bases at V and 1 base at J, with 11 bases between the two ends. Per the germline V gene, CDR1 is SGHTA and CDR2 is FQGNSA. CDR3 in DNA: TGTGCCAGCAGCCTCGGGACTTTCCAAGAGACCCAGTACTTC. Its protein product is CASSLGTFQETQYF.

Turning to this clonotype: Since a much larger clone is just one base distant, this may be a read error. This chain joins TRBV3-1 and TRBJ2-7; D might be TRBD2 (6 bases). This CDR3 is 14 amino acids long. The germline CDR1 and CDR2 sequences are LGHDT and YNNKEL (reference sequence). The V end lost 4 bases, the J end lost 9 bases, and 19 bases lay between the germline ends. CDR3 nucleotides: TGTGCCAGCAGCCTGTCCGTAGGGAAGCGGGTGCAGTACTTC. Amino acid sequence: CASSLSVGKRVQYF.

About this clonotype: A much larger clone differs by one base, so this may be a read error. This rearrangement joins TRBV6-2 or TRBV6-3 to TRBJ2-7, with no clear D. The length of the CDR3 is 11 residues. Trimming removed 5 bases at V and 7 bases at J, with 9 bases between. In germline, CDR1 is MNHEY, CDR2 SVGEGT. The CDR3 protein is CASSRMLEQYF. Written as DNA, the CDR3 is TGTGCCAGCAGTAGGATGCTTGAGCAGTACTTC.

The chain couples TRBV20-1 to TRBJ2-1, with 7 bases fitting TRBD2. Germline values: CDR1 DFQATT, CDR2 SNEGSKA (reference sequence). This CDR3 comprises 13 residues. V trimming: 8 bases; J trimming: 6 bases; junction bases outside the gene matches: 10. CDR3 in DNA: TGCAGTAGACCAGCGGGAACAAGCAATGAGCAGTTCTTC. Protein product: CSRPAGTSNEQFF.

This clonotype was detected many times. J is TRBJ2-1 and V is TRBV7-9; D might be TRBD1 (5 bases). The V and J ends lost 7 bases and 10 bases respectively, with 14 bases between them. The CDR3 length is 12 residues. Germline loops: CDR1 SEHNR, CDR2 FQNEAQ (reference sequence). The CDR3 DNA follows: TGTGCCAGCACCCCGACCCAGGGCGAGCAGTTCTTC. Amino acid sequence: CASTPTQGEQFF.

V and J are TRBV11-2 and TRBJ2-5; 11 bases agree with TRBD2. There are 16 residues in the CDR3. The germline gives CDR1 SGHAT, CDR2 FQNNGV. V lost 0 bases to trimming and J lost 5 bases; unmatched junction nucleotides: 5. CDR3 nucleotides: TGTGCCAGCAGCTTAGATTCTAGCGGGGGGCGGGAGACCCAGTACTTC. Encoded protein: CASSLDSSGGRETQYF. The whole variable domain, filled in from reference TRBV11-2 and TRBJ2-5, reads EAGVAQSPRYKIIEKRQSVAFWCNPISGHATLYWYQQILGQGPKLLIQFQNNGVVDDSQLPKDRFSAERLKGVDSTLKIQPAKLEDSAVYLCASSLDSSGGRETQYFGPGTRLLVL.

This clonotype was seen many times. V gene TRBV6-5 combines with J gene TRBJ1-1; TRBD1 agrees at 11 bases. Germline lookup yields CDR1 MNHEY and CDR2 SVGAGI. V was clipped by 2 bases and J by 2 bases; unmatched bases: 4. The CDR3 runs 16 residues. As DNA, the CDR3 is TGTGCCAGCAGTTACCTCTGGACAGGGGGCAACACTGAAGCTTTCTTT. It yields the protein CASSYLWTGGNTEAFF.

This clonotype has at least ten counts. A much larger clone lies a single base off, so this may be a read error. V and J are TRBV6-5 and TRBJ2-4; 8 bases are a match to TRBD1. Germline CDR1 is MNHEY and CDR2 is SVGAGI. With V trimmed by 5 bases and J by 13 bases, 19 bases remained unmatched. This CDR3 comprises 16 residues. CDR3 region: CASSTPPGQGWQEQYF. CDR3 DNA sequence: TGTGCCAGCAGTACTCCCCCAGGACAGGGATGGCAAGAGCAGTACTTC.

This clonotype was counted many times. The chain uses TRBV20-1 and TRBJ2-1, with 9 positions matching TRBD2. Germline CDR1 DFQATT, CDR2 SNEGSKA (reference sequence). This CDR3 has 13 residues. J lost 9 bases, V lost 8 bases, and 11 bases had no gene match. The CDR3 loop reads CSSDSGGGGEQFF. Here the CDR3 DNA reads TGCAGTTCGGATAGCGGGGGCGGGGGTGAGCAGTTCTTC.

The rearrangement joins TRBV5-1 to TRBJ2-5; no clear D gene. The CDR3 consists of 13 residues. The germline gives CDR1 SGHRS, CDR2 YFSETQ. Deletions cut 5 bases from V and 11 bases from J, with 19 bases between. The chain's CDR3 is CASRELVEEEQYF. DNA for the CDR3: TGCGCCAGCAGGGAGCTAGTGGAAGAGGAGCAGTACTTC.

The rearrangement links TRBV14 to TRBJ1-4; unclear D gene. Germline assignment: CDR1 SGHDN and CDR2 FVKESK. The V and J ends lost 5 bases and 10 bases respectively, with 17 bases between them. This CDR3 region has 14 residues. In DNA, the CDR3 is TGTGCCAGCAGCACCTTGGGAATAGGAGGAAAACTGTTTTTT. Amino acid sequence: CASSTLGIGGKLFF.

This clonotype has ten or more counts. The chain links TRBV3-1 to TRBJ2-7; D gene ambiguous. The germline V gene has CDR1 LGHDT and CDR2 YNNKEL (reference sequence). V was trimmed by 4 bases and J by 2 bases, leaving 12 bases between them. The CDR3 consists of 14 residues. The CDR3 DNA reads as TGTGCCAGCAGCCCCTTCCAGCGTACCTACGAGCAGTACTTC. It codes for CASSPFQRTYEQYF.

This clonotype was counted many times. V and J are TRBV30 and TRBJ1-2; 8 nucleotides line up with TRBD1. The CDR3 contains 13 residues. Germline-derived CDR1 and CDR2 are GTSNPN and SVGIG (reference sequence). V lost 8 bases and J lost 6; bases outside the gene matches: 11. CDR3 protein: CALDREERNGYTF. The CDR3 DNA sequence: TGTGCCCTGGACAGGGAGGAGCGGAATGGCTACACCTTC. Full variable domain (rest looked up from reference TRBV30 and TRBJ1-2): SQTIHQWPATLVQPVGSPLSLECTVEGTSNPNLYWYRQAAGRGLQLLFYSVGIGQISSEVPQNLSASRPQDRQFILSSKKLLLSDSGFYLCALDREERNGYTFGSGTRLTVV.

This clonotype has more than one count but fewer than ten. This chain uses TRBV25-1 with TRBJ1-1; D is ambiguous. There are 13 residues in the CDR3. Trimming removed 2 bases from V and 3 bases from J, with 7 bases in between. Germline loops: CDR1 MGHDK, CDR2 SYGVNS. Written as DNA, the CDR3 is TGTGCCAGCAGTGAAATATTGGACACTGAAGCTTTCTTT. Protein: CASSEILDTEAFF.

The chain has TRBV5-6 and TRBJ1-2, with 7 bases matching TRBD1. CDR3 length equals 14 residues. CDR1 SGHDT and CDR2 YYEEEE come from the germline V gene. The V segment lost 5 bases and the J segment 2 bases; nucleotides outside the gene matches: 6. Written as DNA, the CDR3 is TGTGCCAGCAGTCAACAGGGGACGAACTATGGCTACACCTTC. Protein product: CASSQQGTNYGYTF. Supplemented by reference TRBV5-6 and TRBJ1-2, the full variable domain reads DAGVTQSPTHLIKTRGQQVTLRCSPKSGHDTVSWYQQALGQGPQFIFQYYEEEERQRGNFPDRFSGHQFPNYSSELNVNALLLGDSALYLCASSQQGTNYGYTFGSGTRLTVV.

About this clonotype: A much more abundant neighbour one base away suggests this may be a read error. The CDR3 loop reads CVSSPRGSSTDTQYF. The CDR3 coding sequence is TGTGTCAGCAGCCCCCGGGGCTCTAGCACAGATACGCAGTATTTT. The chain is built from TRBV7-3 and TRBJ2-3, with D possibly being TRBD1 or TRBD2 (5 bases each). This CDR3 has 15 amino acids. Germline V lookup: CDR1 SGHTA, CDR2 FQGTGA.

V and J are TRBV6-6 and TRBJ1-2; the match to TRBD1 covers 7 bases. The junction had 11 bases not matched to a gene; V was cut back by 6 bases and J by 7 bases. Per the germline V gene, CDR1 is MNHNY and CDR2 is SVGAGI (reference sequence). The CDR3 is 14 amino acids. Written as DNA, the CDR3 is TGTGCCAGCAGCCACGAGAGGGGGCGGGGTGGCTACACCTTC. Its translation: CASSHERGRGGYTF.